This TCR beta chain was found in a study of Graves' ophthalmopathy and Graves' hyperthyroidism. CDR1 is MNHEY, CDR2 SMNVEV, per germline (reference sequence). V gave up 5 bases and J gave up 3 bases, with 7 bases separating them. This CDR3 is 12 amino acids long. No ophthalmopathy within 18 months of follow-up signified stable hyperthyroidism. Investigators amplified TCR beta CDR3 regions from RNA transcripts. HTBI primers were employed in first-round RT-PCR, then a second-round multiplex PCR followed. Using its own MiXCR run on the multiplex PCR reads, TCRdb lists one record per CDR3 protein. The top ten clones hold 2.5% to 3.5% of a sample with approximately 380,000 distinct CDR3 sequences, under 25% of them seen once. Overall study results and limits: As the model predicted ophthalmopathy progression, it achieved a sensitivity of around 70% and a specificity of 72.22%.

To note about this clonotype: Antigen specificity is unknown.

The sequenced sample was peripheral blood. The J gene is TRBJ1-2, the V gene TRBV27; D is uncertain. The source of this sequence is a young woman with stable Graves' hyperthyroidism. The CDR3 DNA sequence: TGTGCCAGCAGTGATGAGGACTATGGCTACACCTTC. Its translation is CASSDEDYGYTF.